This T cell receptor (beta chain) was profiled in a study of Ad26.COV2.S vaccination and SARS-CoV-2 variants. Background on the study: Donor participated within the Ad26.COV2.S arm of the COV1001 trial. Intramuscular Ad26.COV2.S at 5x10^10 or 1x10^11 viral particles. Study results and caveats: The TCR-based breadth and depth measures might underestimate overall T cell responses. Those who received the vaccine showed greater spike-specific TCR breadth than those given placebo.

The method was immunoSEQ multiplex PCR; TCRdb's version includes in-frame clones alone and lacks a portion of them. The data show 290,000 or so clones, 80% to 90% seen once. In its sample, this clone was seen a few times. Its antigen remains unidentified. Specified treatment: around 19 received Ad26.COV2.S at low or high dose, single or two shots; about 5 received placebo; per-sample allocation not given. The study sampled participants on day 63 after the first vaccine or placebo injection. The V end lost 0 bases, the J end lost 0 bases, and 5 bases lay between the germline ends. This CDR3 contains 14 residues. CDR1 KGHSY and CDR2 FQNENV come from the germline V gene.

The chain links TRBV16 to TRBJ1-2; no definite D call. The source of this sequence is a person between 18 and 65 years old who received the Ad26.COV2.S COVID-19 vaccine or a placebo. This specimen was peripheral blood, taken in a trial of Ad26.COV2.S vaccine versus placebo. In DNA, the CDR3 is TGTGCCAGCAGCCAATCGTCGGCTAACTATGGCTACACCTTC. It specifies CASSQSSANYGYTF.